These 4 T cell receptor beta chains were sequenced from one sample in a study of PD-1 blockade in classical Hodgkin lymphoma. The table came from immunoSEQ multiplex PCR; TCRdb's copy has only in-frame clones and leaves some out. This table holds approximately 27,000 clones, over 75% found once. All the patients suffered relapse after autologous stem cell transplantation, and brentuximab vedotin exposure differed. This sample comprised peripheral blood mononuclear cells (PBMCs), obtained at baseline. The receptors shown here come from a human donor with classical Hodgkin lymphoma.

CDR3 sequence: CASSWGGGEKLFF. In DNA, the CDR3 is TGCGCCAGCAGCTGGGGTGGTGGTGAAAAACTGTTTTTT. The chain couples TRBV5-1 to TRBJ1-4; D gene uncertain. V was cut by 3 bases and J by 7 bases, with 10 bases left in between. The CDR3 sequence is 13 residues long. Germline assignment: CDR1 SGHRS and CDR2 YFSETQ.

There are a few counts of this clone. The chain uses TRBV5-1 and TRBJ1-2; a possible D gene is TRBD1 (6 bases). Trimming removed 2 bases from V and 8 bases from J, with 19 bases in between. The CDR3 length is 15 residues. From germline, CDR1 is SGHRS and CDR2 YFSETQ. CDR3 DNA sequence: TGCGCCAGCAGCTTACGGCCGGGGGCCCTCGAGGGCTACACCTTC. Encoded protein: CASSLRPGALEGYTF.

This rearrangement joins TRBV25-1 to TRBJ2-1; possible D gene TRBD1, 5 bases. From germline, CDR1 is MGHDK and CDR2 SYGVNS. This CDR3 region has 16 residues. V lost 0 bases and J lost 1, with 10 bases in between. CDR3 in amino acids: CASSEYRRASYNEQFF. The DNA for the CDR3 is TGTGCCAGCAGTGAATACCGCAGGGCATCCTACAATGAGCAGTTCTTC.

The chain uses TRBV7-6 and TRBJ2-1; 7 bases match TRBD1. Germline assignment: CDR1 SGHVS and CDR2 FNYEAQ. V dropped 7 bases and J dropped 0; count of bases not matched to a gene: 9. This CDR3 spans 16 amino acids. CDR3 region: CASIPGQASSYNEQFF. CDR3 nucleotide sequence: TGTGCCAGCATACCCGGACAGGCGAGCTCCTACAATGAGCAGTTCTTC.